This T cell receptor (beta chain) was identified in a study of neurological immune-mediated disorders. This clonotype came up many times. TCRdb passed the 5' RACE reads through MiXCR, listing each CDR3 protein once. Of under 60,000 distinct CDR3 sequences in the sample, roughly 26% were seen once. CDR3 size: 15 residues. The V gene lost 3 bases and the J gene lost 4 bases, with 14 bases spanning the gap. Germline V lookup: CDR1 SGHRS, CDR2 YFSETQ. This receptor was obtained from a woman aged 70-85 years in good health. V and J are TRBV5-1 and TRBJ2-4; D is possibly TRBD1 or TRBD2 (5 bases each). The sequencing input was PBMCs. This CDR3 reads CASSYRTGAKNIQYF. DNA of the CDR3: TGCGCCAGCAGCTACCGCACCGGGGCTAAAAACATTCAGTACTTC.